This is a list of T cell receptor beta chains from one sample in a study of human T cells and chemical hapten exposure. MiXCR, applied by TCRdb to the RACE reads, yields one record per CDR3 protein. The sample holds about 130,000 distinct CDR3 sequences, approximately 9.5% seen once. Sequenced material: whole blood. These receptors came from a male donor in good health. Some clones in this sample may be carry-over from other donors' samples. Both conserved end residues are part of each CDR3. D genes are given only for firm matches. A row's size may be missing; if present it is once, few, many or a size class.

V gene	D gene	clone size	J gene	CDR3 DNA	CDR3 protein
TRBV7-9	NA	many	TRBJ1-2	TGTGCCAGCAGCTTACAAGAGGAAGCTAACTATGGCTACACCTTC	CASSLQEEANYGYTF
TRBV20-1	NA	many	TRBJ1-2	TGCAGTGCTAGAGGGGAGGGGATCGTGGGCTACACCTTC	CSARGEGIVGYTF
TRBV5-1	NA	NA	TRBJ2-2	TGCGCCAGCAGCTTGTTACGGGGGATGACCGGGGAGCTGTTTTTT	CASSLLRGMTGELFF
TRBV6-5	NA	many	TRBJ2-7	TGTGCCAGCAGACCAGGGGAGGGTGACAGGGAGGTCTACGAGCAGTACTTC	CASRPGEGDREVYEQYF
TRBV6-1	NA	many	TRBJ2-3	TGTGCCAGCAGTGAAGCGGGAGGACGCACAGATACGCAGTATTTT	CASSEAGGRTDTQYF
TRBV11-2	TRBD2	few	TRBJ2-1	TGTGCCAGCAGCTTGGTGACTAGCCTGAACAATGAGCAGTTCTTC	CASSLVTSLNNEQFF
TRBV6-5	NA	NA	TRBJ1-5	TGTGTCAGCAGTAGGGTGGTAGGGCAGCCCCAGCATTTT	CVSSRVVGQPQHF
TRBV2	TRBD2	few	TRBJ2-2	TGTGCCAGCAGTGAAGCTTCCGGGAGGACAGGGGAGCTGTTTTTT	CASSEASGRTGELFF
TRBV5-1	NA	few	TRBJ2-5	TGCGCCAGCAGCTTGGTTATCCAAGAGACCCAGTACTTC	CASSLVIQETQYF
TRBV12-3/TRBV12-4	NA	few	TRBJ1-5	TGTGCCAGCAGTCCTAGGAGGGATAGCAATCAGCCCCAGCATTTT	CASSPRRDSNQPQHF
TRBV6-1	NA	NA	TRBJ1-1	TGTGCCAGCAGCGCGACGGGGAACACTGAAGCTTTCTTT	CASSATGNTEAFF
TRBV14	TRBD2	NA	TRBJ2-7	TGTGCCAGCAGCCAGTCGAGGGAGGGCCACCACGAGCAGTACTTC	CASSQSREGHHEQYF
TRBV12-5	NA	few	TRBJ1-1	TGTGCTAGTGGTTTTGGGCAGGGTGGGACTGAAGCTTTCTTT	CASGFGQGGTEAFF
TRBV6-2/TRBV6-3	NA	few	TRBJ2-2	TGTGCCAGCAGTTACTTGCGGCTTGACGCGAACACCGGGGAGCTGTTTTTT	CASSYLRLDANTGELFF
TRBV4-1	NA	many	TRBJ2-2	TGCGCCAGCAGCCAAGCACGGTGGTCCGGGGAGCTGTTTTTT	CASSQARWSGELFF
TRBV5-1	TRBD2	NA	TRBJ2-1	TGCGCCAGCAGCGGACTAGCGGGCTCGGGAGCGATTGAGCAGTTCTTC	CASSGLAGSGAIEQFF
TRBV7-9	NA	NA	TRBJ1-1	TGTGCCAGCAGCTCAGGAGGGGGAAGGGACACTGAAGCTTTCTTT	CASSSGGGRDTEAFF
TRBV6-6	NA	NA	TRBJ1-1	TGTGCCAGCAGTTCCGTACAGGGCATGAACACTGAAGCTTTCTTT	CASSSVQGMNTEAFF
TRBV2	NA	NA	TRBJ1-4	TGTGCCAGCAGCTATTTCCGGACGGAGCAAAATGAAAAACTGTTTTTT	CASSYFRTEQNEKLFF
TRBV27	NA	few	TRBJ2-1	TGTGCCAGCAGTTTCGTCGGCGGAGACTCCTACAATGAGCAGTTCTTC	CASSFVGGDSYNEQFF
TRBV10-2	NA	few	TRBJ1-5	TGCGCCAGCAACGAGGATAGGGCCCAGCCCCAGCATTTT	CASNEDRAQPQHF
TRBV20-1	TRBD1	many	TRBJ1-1	TGCAGTGTATCAGGGGGCGTGATGAACACTGAAGCTTTCTTT	CSVSGGVMNTEAFF